The source of this TCR beta chain is a study of blood T cell repertoires in COVID-19. Study at large: T cells, B-cell-depleted T cells, or PBMCs provided the cDNA or gDNA that served as material.

Per the study methods: Counts of nucleated cells, estimated from reference gene primer amplification, were obtained. The method was immunoSEQ multiplex PCR; TCRdb's version includes in-frame clones alone and lacks a portion of them. V and J calls and clone size are given by that table; D and trimming were obtained from the DNA. The sample lists about 190,000 clones, 60% to 80% occurring once. Unmatched junction bases numbered 7, after V lost 6 bases and J lost 2 bases. The CDR3 spans 14 residues. Germline V gene data show CDR1 as SGDLS and CDR2 as YYNGEE. Source material: peripheral blood. The TCR was taken from a man between 60 and 75 years old with active or convalescent COVID-19. V and J are TRBV9 and TRBJ2-5; 7 positions agree with TRBD1. The DNA of the CDR3 is TGTGCCAGCAACAGACAGGGAAGTCAAGAGACCCAGTACTTC. It specifies CASNRQGSQETQYF.